This T cell receptor beta chain was recorded in a study of control samples from healthy donors and cancer patients (dated by TCRdb to the early 2020s). V is pared back by 3 bases and J by 2 bases, with 13 bases lying between the germline termini. From the cysteine up to the phenylalanine, the CDR3 has a length of 15 residues. Only the CDR3 DNA stays, 45 bases, in frame from base 1. The library was produced with the immunoSEQ multiplex PCR assay. Held by TCRdb, this immuneACCESS table contains in-frame sequences only and omits some clones. Under half of the omission traces to an unresolved V gene where checked; the cause of the rest is unknown. The sample table shows around 75,000 clones, and 85% to 95% are seen once. Of the sample, about 5% is held by the ten largest clones. Notes on this clone: Its target antigen remains unknown. No base qualities exist here, and no much larger clone lies one base off it.

This receptor was identified in a woman between 55 and 75 years old in good health. The sequenced material came from blood. The receptor chain draws on TRBV23-1 and TRBJ2-5, and the D gene may be TRBD1, 6 bases matching. TRBV23-1 is an open reading frame whose function is uncertain. The DNA reads TGCGCCAGCAGTCACCCGACAGGAAAACAAGAGACCCAGTACTTC. Its coded protein is CASSHPTGKQETQYF.